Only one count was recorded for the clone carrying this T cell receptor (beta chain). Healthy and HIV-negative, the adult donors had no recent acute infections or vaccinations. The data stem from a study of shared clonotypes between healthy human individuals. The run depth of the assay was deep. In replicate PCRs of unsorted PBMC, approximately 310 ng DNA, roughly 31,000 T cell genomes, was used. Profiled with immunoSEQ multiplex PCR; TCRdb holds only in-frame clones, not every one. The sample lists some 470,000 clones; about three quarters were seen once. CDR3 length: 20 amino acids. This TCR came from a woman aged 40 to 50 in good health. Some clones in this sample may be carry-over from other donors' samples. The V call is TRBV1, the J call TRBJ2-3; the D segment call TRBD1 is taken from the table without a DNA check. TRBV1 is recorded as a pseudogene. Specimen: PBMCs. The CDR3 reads CTSSQVNRVSLVRGTDTQYF. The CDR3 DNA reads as TGCACCAGCAGCCAAGTAAACAGGGTGAGTTTGGTCCGGGGCACAGATACGCAGTATTTT.